This entry features one T cell receptor beta chain sequence. This record belongs to a study of T cells in pancreatic ductal adenocarcinoma. Some clones are missing from TCRdb's copy, which holds only in-frame ones; the method was immunoSEQ multiplex PCR. The sample lists approximately 16,000 clones; under 95% were seen once. Selected pancreatic ductal adenocarcinoma patients had undergone surgery without neoadjuvant therapy. J lost 7 bases, V lost 5 bases, and 8 bases had no gene match. Germline lookup yields CDR1 SGHVS and CDR2 FQNEAQ. The CDR3 covers 14 residues. This TCR was recovered from a human donor with pancreatic ductal adenocarcinoma. J is TRBJ1-3 and V is TRBV7-8, with 7 bases fitting TRBD1. The sequenced sample consisted of PBMCs. The CDR3 protein is CASSTRGRENTIYF. The DNA for the CDR3 is TGTGCCAGCAGCACCAGGGGGAGGGAGAACACCATATATTTT.